A single sample gave rise to the 15 T cell receptor beta chains below, sequenced in a study of blood T cell repertoires in COVID-19. Libraries were prepared by immunoSEQ multiplex PCR; TCRdb keeps only in-frame clonotypes and omits some of them. The table includes around 130,000 clones, roughly 79% detected once. Material for sequencing was peripheral blood. All receptors derive from a human donor in a cohort sampled during active COVID-19.

V gene TRBV5-4 combines with J gene TRBJ2-2; TRBD1 agrees at 9 bases. Trimming took 4 bases from V and 5 from J; bases not matched to a gene: 15. CDR1 is SGHNT and CDR2 is YYREEE in the germline V gene (reference sequence). This CDR3 region has 18 residues. CDR3 sequence reads: CASSLQGQGGVSTGELFF. The DNA of the CDR3 is TGTGCCAGCAGCCTCCAGGGACAGGGAGGCGTGTCAACCGGGGAGCTGTTTTTT.

This clone is a singleton in its sample. The chain couples TRBV14 to TRBJ2-7; D possibly corresponds to TRBD1 (6 bases). Germline values: CDR1 SGHDN, CDR2 FVKESK. V lost 0 bases, J lost 4 bases, and 16 bases lay in between. The CDR3 sequence is 16 residues long. CDR3 DNA sequence: TGTGCCAGCAGCCAAGATCAGAATAGGGGGTTATACGAGCAGTACTTC. Translation gives CASSQDQNRGLYEQYF.

The genes are TRBV5-1 and TRBJ2-5; TRBD1 agrees at 9 bases. CDR1 and CDR2 (germline): SGHRS, YFSETQ. Trimming removed 0 bases from V and 2 bases from J; junction bases left unmatched: 2. The CDR3 runs to 15 residues. The CDR3 loop reads CASSLVDRGQETQYF. Here the CDR3 DNA reads TGCGCCAGCAGCTTGGTGGACAGGGGACAAGAGACCCAGTACTTC.

The V and J genes are TRBV6-5 and TRBJ2-2, with 8 bases fitting TRBD1. CDR1 and CDR2 from the germline V gene are MNHEY and SVGAGI. V was pared by 5 bases and J by 4 bases, with 6 bases of the junction left unmatched. There are 15 residues in the CDR3. CDR3 sequence reads: CASSPPRGPTGELFF. The CDR3 bases are TGTGCCAGCAGTCCCCCCAGGGGGCCCACCGGGGAGCTGTTTTTT.

J is TRBJ1-2 and V is TRBV9; the D is unclear. The germline CDR1 and CDR2 sequences are SGDLS and YYNGEE. This CDR3 comprises 16 residues. Trimming shortened V by 4 bases and J by 6 bases, and 22 bases separated the two germline ends. The CDR3 sequence is CASSPAVRVPTHGYTF. Here the CDR3 DNA reads TGTGCCAGCAGCCCAGCGGTCCGAGTCCCCACTCATGGCTACACCTTC. Filled out from reference TRBV9 and TRBJ1-2, the complete variable domain reads DSGVTQTPKHLITATGQRVTLRCSPRSGDLSVYWYQQSLDQGLQFLIQYYNGEERAKGNILERFSAQQFPDLHSELNLSSLELGDSALYFCASSPAVRVPTHGYTFGSGTRLTVV.

The chain combines TRBV19 with TRBJ2-7; 10 bases are shared with TRBD1. The germline gives CDR1 LNHDA, CDR2 SQIVND (reference sequence). CDR3 length: 16 amino acids. V trimming: 4 bases; J trimming: 5 bases; junction bases outside the gene matches: 11. The CDR3 loop is CASSTLRQGAYHEQYF. CDR3 nucleotides: TGTGCCAGTAGTACCCTCCGACAGGGGGCTTACCACGAGCAGTACTTC.

This clone was seen once. The chain combines TRBV10-3 with TRBJ2-1; TRBD1 matches 9 bases. The CDR3 sequence is 15 residues long. V shed 3 bases, J shed 6 bases, and the junction held 6 bases outside the gene matches. Germline CDR1 is ENHRY and CDR2 is SYGVKD. This CDR3 is CAISDGTGSRNEQFF. The DNA of the CDR3 is TGTGCCATCAGTGATGGGACAGGGTCTCGCAATGAGCAGTTCTTC.

V usage is TRBV11-2 and J usage is TRBJ1-2, with no clear D. The CDR3 totals 13 residues. From germline, CDR1 is SGHAT and CDR2 FQNNGV. Trimming took off 2 bases at V and 7 bases at J, with 11 bases between the two ends. The CDR3 DNA sequence: TGTGCCAGCAGCTTAACCGGGGATCGTGGCTACACCTTC. Its translation: CASSLTGDRGYTF.

The chain links TRBV9 to TRBJ2-7; D is undetermined. CDR1 SGDLS and CDR2 YYNGEE come from the germline V gene. The ends were cut back, 0 bases at V and 5 bases at J, with 9 bases in the middle. The CDR3 extends over 13 amino acids. Written as DNA, the CDR3 is TGTGCCAGCAGCGTAGGACAATACAACGAGCAGTACTTC. Residues: CASSVGQYNEQYF.

The chain is built from TRBV9 and TRBJ1-5; 8 bases align to TRBD1. The CDR3 has 15 residues. V lost 2 bases and J lost 2; bases outside the gene matches: 3. Per the germline V gene, CDR1 is SGDLS and CDR2 is YYNGEE. CDR3 sequence (DNA): TGTGCCAGCAGCGTCGGACAGGGTGGCAATCAGCCCCAGCATTTT. Protein: CASSVGQGGNQPQHF.

The chain combines TRBV6-5 with TRBJ2-7; 9 bases line up with TRBD2. This CDR3 has 12 amino acids. Germline values: CDR1 MNHEY, CDR2 SVGAGI. Germline trimming cut 7 bases from V and 6 bases from J; bases unmatched to any gene: 4. The CDR3 DNA is TGTGCCAGCAAGGGACTAGCCCTCGAGCAGTACTTC. As protein: CASKGLALEQYF.

Of note for this clone: This same CDR3 is encoded by further DNA sequences in the sample. This chain connects TRBV5-6 to TRBJ2-2; perhaps TRBD1 as D (5 bases). V lost 2 bases and J lost 1, with 9 bases in between. This CDR3 has 15 residues. Germline V gene lookup returns CDR1 SGHDT and CDR2 YYEEEE. CDR3 nucleotide sequence: TGTGCCAGCAGCTTCGGAACAGGGAACACCGGGGAGCTGTTTTTT. It yields the protein CASSFGTGNTGELFF.

The chain carries TRBV2 and TRBJ2-1; TRBD2 matches 10 bases. With 6 bases clipped from V and 7 bases from J, the junction kept 6 bases outside the gene matches. This CDR3 region has 14 residues. The V gene's germline CDR1 is SNHLY and CDR2 FYNNEI. This CDR3 reads CASSTGTSANEQFF. The CDR3 region has the DNA TGTGCCAGCAGCACCGGGACTAGCGCGAATGAGCAGTTCTTC.

J is TRBJ2-3 and V is TRBV7-8; 9 bases are shared with TRBD1. Germline trimming cut 2 bases from V and 2 bases from J; bases unmatched to any gene: 2. Germline V CDR1 and CDR2: SGHVS, FQNEAQ. This CDR3 spans 15 amino acids. This CDR3 is CASSLHRGPTDTQYF. CDR3 DNA sequence: TGTGCCAGCAGCTTACACAGGGGGCCCACAGATACGCAGTATTTT.

Only a few counts were recorded for this clone. The chain combines TRBV5-1 with TRBJ2-1, with 10 nucleotides matching TRBD2. Germline lookup yields CDR1 SGHRS and CDR2 YFSETQ. Unmatched junction bases numbered 9, after V lost 1 base and J lost 8 bases. The CDR3 runs to 16 residues. CDR3 in DNA: TGCGCCAGCAGCTTGCTTCTAGCGGGGGTTAATGATGAGCAGTTCTTC. It is translated as CASSLLLAGVNDEQFF.